This T cell receptor (beta chain) emerged from a study of T cell responses to AZD1222 COVID-19 vaccine. Study-wide background: It was second doses at about 4 or about 12 weeks that were pooled. Study-wide findings and caveats: Compared with day 0, the breadth and depth of the Spike-specific TCR repertoire rose significantly after two doses of AZD1222. CD4 TCRs covered the whole spike, strongest at regions 160-218 and 743-854.

V lost 1 base, J lost 6 bases, and 11 bases stayed unmatched. Germline lookup yields CDR1 SGHAT and CDR2 FQNNGV. The CDR3 runs 16 residues. A remark on this clone: What it binds is unknown.

Data came from immunoSEQ multiplex PCR; TCRdb stores just in-frame clones and leaves some out. The table records about 150,000 clones, approximately 90% of them present only once. The sequences come from peripheral blood, collected on day 0 of AZD1222 vaccination. The receptor was derived from an adult in good health. The chain carries TRBV11-2 and TRBJ2-7; 8 bases are a match to TRBD1. The CDR3 region has the DNA TGTGCCAGCAGCTTAGGATCCGGGACAGGCTTCTCCGAGCAGTACTTC. As protein: CASSLGSGTGFSEQYF.